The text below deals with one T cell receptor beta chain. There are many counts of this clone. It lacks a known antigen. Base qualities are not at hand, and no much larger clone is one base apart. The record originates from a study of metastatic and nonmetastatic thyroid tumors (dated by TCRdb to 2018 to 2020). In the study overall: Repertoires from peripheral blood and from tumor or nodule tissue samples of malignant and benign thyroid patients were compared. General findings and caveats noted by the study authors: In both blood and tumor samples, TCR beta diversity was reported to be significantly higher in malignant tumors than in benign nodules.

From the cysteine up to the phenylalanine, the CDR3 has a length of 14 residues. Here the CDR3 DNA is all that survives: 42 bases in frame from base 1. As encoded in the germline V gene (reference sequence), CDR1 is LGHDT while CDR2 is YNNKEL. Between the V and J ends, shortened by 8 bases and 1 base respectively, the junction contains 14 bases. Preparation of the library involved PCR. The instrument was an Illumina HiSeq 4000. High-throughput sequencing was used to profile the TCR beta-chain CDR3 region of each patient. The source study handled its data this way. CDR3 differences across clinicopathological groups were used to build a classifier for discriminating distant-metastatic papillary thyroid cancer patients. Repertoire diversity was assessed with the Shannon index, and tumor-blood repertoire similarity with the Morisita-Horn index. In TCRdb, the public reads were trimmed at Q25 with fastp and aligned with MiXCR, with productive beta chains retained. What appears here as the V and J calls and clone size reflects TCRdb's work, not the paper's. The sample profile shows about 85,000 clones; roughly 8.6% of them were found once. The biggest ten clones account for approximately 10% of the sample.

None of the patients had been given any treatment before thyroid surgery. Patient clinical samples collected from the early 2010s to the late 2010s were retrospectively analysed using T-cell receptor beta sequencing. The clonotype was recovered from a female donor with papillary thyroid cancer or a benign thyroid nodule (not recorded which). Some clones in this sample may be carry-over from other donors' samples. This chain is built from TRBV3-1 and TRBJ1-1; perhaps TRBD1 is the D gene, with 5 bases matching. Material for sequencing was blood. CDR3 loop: CASAPGATNTEAFF. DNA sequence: TGTGCCAGCGCCCCCGGGGCAACGAACACTGAAGCTTTCTTT.